This entry describes one T cell receptor (beta chain). Measured with immunoSEQ multiplex PCR; TCRdb has only the in-frame clones, and not every one. The data contain 200,000 to 250,000 clones, 87% of them singletons. The sample is drawn from a study of blood T cell repertoires in COVID-19. Across the whole study: There were acute and convalescent COVID-19 samples, and they came from the United States, Italy and Spain. The cDNA or gDNA used as material had been derived from T cells, B-cell-depleted T cells, or PBMCs.

V lost 8 bases to trimming and J lost 6 bases; unmatched junction nucleotides: 10. Looked up from germline, CDR1 is SNHLY and CDR2 is FYNNEI. This CDR3 region has 15 residues. Those who participated ranged in age from about 18 to 89 years and resided in under 25 US areas. Membership in each cohort depended on participant-reported clinical history. The rearrangement uses TRBV2 and TRBJ2-3; TRBD2 matches 11 bases. This sequence was found in a woman younger than 45 with acute COVID-19. Sequencing used PBMCs or T cells enriched from blood (not recorded which). This chain's CDR3 is CASGGLAVPRDTQYF. For the CDR3, the DNA is TGTGCCAGCGGGGGACTAGCGGTCCCGAGGGATACGCAGTATTTT.